This T cell receptor (beta chain) was documented in a study of molecular identifiers for immune sequencing clone quantification. Naive CD8 T cells were sorted, and the gate applied was CD8+CD4-CCR7+CD45RA+. This CDR3 contains 14 residues. Trimming removed 5 bases from V and 5 bases from J, with 16 bases in between. CDR1 is DFQATT, CDR2 SNEGSKA, per germline (reference sequence). The study's findings and limits: One cell's worth of spiked Jurkat TCR RNA was reportedly detectable among one million naive cells.

This clonotype was counted at least ten times. Its antigen is still unknown. Previously described methods and listed TCR primers were employed for the bulk TCR libraries. One entry per CDR3 protein, called by TCRdb with MiXCR from the PCR reads. Of about 630,000 distinct CDR3 sequences listed, 25% are singletons. Specimen: naive CD8+ T cells from blood, with Jurkat cell RNA spiked in. Subset of the sample: FACS-sorted CD8+CD4-CCR7+CD45RA+ naive T cells. This TCR derives from a human donor in good health. Some libraries in this study had Jurkat cell RNA spiked in. The V and J genes are TRBV20-1 and TRBJ1-5; a weak D match, TRBD1 (5 bases). The CDR3, as DNA: TGCAGTGCTCAAGAAGGAGGGGACCATCAGCCCCAGCATTTT. Translated, it gives CSAQEGGDHQPQHF.